The 22 T cell receptor beta chains below were found in one sample sequenced in a study of post-analysis software for immune sequencing data (dated by TCRdb to between 2015 and 2016). The library came from PCR. The listed sequencing device is Illumina HiSeq 2500. Unique molecular identifiers were incorporated into TCR beta cDNA libraries to reduce PCR and sequencing biases. TCRdb applied fastp at Q25 and MiXCR to the public reads, then kept only in-frame beta chains. Every entry covers one CDR3 protein and lists the most common genes and DNA from its rows. Present in this sample are around 400,000 distinct CDR3 sequences, approximately 37% of which were seen just once. Less than 10% of the sample is held by the ten biggest clonotypes. What the study reported, not specific to this receptor: Significantly higher frequencies in patients than in controls were found for a few TRBV segments, including TRBV5-6, TRBV5-1 and TRBV20-1.

Their antigens are not known. Sequencing was done on a sample of blood. All receptors derive from a girl aged 2-10 years with multiple sclerosis.

CDR3 sequence: CSLAGSGYHNEQYF. The CDR3 bases are TGCAGTCTTGCGGGTTCAGGGTATCACAATGAGCAGTACTTC. This chain uses TRBV20-1 with TRBJ2-7; D is perhaps TRBD1 or TRBD2 (5 bases each). V was cut by 8 bases and J by 7 bases, with 24 bases left in between. Germline V gene data show CDR1 as DFQATT and CDR2 as SNEGSKA (reference sequence). The length of the CDR3 is 14 residues.

The V and J genes are TRBV14 and TRBJ2-3, with TRBD1 matching 10 bases. J gave up 4 bases and V 1 base, and 8 bases lay outside the gene matches. The CDR3 has 17 amino acids. CDR1 and CDR2 (germline): SGHDN, FVKESK. The CDR3 DNA reads TGTGCCAGCAGCCAAGCGAAGGGACAGGGGATTTCAGATACGCAGTATTTT. This codes for CASSQAKGQGISDTQYF.

The chain employs TRBV9 and TRBJ2-5, with 11 positions matching TRBD2. Per the germline V gene, CDR1 is SGDLS and CDR2 is YYNGEE. The CDR3 is 15 residues long. V lost 3 bases to trimming and J lost 2 bases; unmatched junction nucleotides: 3. CDR3 sequence: CASSGGLADQETQYF. The CDR3 DNA is TGTGCCAGCAGCGGGGGACTAGCGGATCAAGAGACCCAGTACTTC.

This clonotype has just a few counts. In DNA, the CDR3 is TGTGCCAGCAGCTCTCGAGCGGGCTATGGCTACACCTTC. Translation: CASSSRAGYGYTF. The V and J genes are TRBV7-8 and TRBJ1-2; no definite D call. CDR3 length: 13 amino acids. V was clipped by 4 bases and J by 4 bases, with 10 bases between them. In germline, CDR1 is SGHVS, CDR2 FQNEAQ.

This clonotype was seen a handful of times. The J gene is TRBJ1-4, the V gene TRBV6-5, with D perhaps matching TRBD1 (6 bases). The CDR3 has 17 residues. The ends were cut back, 0 bases at V and 8 bases at J, with 19 bases in the middle. Germline CDR1 MNHEY, CDR2 SVGAGI. The CDR3 spells CASSYSYKGGAVEKLFF. CDR3 nucleotides: TGTGCCAGCAGTTACTCATACAAGGGGGGCGCCGTGGAAAAACTGTTTTTT.

This clonotype was seen a few times. The chain couples TRBV20-1 to TRBJ2-7; D tentatively fits TRBD1 or TRBD2 (5 bases each). The CDR3 loop spans 12 amino acids. V was pared by 0 bases and J by 3 bases, with 6 bases between. The V gene's germline CDR1 is DFQATT and CDR2 SNEGSKA (reference sequence). The CDR3 reads CSAREGVYEQYF. The CDR3 DNA reads as TGCAGTGCTAGAGAGGGGGTCTACGAGCAGTACTTC.

This clonotype has just a few counts. This sequence joins TRBV27 and TRBJ2-7; 7 bases are a match to TRBD2. CDR1 MNHEY and CDR2 SMNVEV come from the germline V gene (reference sequence). The CDR3 extends over 13 amino acids. Germline trimming cut 2 bases from V and 5 bases from J; bases unmatched to any gene: 3. The CDR3 region is CASSLRTSNEQYF. CDR3 nucleotides: TGTGCCAGCAGTTTAAGGACTAGTAACGAGCAGTACTTC.

The chain is built from TRBV10-3 and TRBJ2-7; 9 bases fit TRBD1. The CDR3 is 14 amino acids. After removal of 3 bases from V and 4 bases from J, the junction contained 4 bases not matched to a gene. Germline assignment: CDR1 ENHRY and CDR2 SYGVKD. The CDR3 region has the DNA TGTGCCATCAGTGACCCGGGACAGGGATACGAGCAGTACTTC. Its protein product is CAISDPGQGYEQYF.

This clonotype was detected only a few times. The CDR3 DNA reads TGTGCCAGCAGAGGATCGACAGGGTACGATGAGCAGTTCTTC. It encodes CASRGSTGYDEQFF. J is TRBJ2-1 and V is TRBV7-9; 7 bases line up with TRBD1. Germline trimming cut 6 bases from V and 8 bases from J; bases unmatched to any gene: 10. Germline CDR1 and CDR2: SEHNR and FQNEAQ (reference sequence). CDR3 length: 14 residues.

In its sample, this clonotype was seen a few times. The chain links TRBV4-2 to TRBJ2-5; TRBD1 is a possible D gene (5 bases). V shed 0 bases and J shed 4 bases, with 6 bases lying between them. CDR3 length: 13 amino acids. Per germline, CDR1 LGHNA and CDR2 YNFKEQ. The CDR3 here is CASSQETAETQYF. The CDR3 DNA sequence: TGTGCCAGCAGCCAAGAGACAGCAGAGACCCAGTACTTC.

The CDR3 loop is CASSLAEVASTDTQYF. CDR3 nucleotides: TGTGCCAGCAGCTTAGCGGAGGTTGCAAGCACAGATACGCAGTATTTT. The V gene is TRBV7-2, the J gene TRBJ2-3, with D perhaps TRBD2 (5 bases). CDR3 length: 16 residues. Trimming cost V 0 bases and J 0 bases, with 10 bases left between them. Germline lookup yields CDR1 SGHTA and CDR2 FQGNSA. The entire variable domain, with the rest obtained from reference TRBV7-2 and TRBJ2-3, is as follows: GAGVSQSPSNKVTEKGKDVELRCDPISGHTALYWYRQSLGQGLEFLIYFQGNSAPDKSGLPSDRFSAERTGGSVSTLTIQRTQQEDSAVYLCASSLAEVASTDTQYFGPGTRLTVL.

The table lists this clonotype with a few counts. This chain connects TRBV29-1 to TRBJ1-2, with TRBD1 identical over 8 bases. CDR1 is SQVTM and CDR2 is ANQGSEA in the germline V gene. The CDR3 consists of 15 residues. J was trimmed by 4 bases and V by 5 bases; bases with no gene match: 12. This chain's CDR3 is CSVWGQGAVFYGYTF. The CDR3 nucleotides are TGCAGCGTTTGGGGGCAGGGGGCGGTTTTCTATGGCTACACCTTC.

This clonotype has a single count. The V and J genes are TRBV20-1 and TRBJ1-2, with D unclear. The V end lost 6 bases, the J end lost 0 bases, and 8 bases lay between the germline ends. The V gene's germline CDR1 is DFQATT and CDR2 SNEGSKA (reference sequence). This CDR3 is 12 amino acids long. Here the CDR3 reads CSAYTTNYGYTF. CDR3 DNA sequence: TGCAGTGCATACACTACTAACTATGGCTACACCTTC.

V and J are TRBV7-2 and TRBJ2-5, with a tentative D call TRBD1 (6 bases). CDR1 and CDR2 (germline): SGHTA, FQGNSA. V lost 7 bases, J lost 2 bases, and 14 bases lay in between. This CDR3 region has 14 residues. The CDR3 nucleotides are TGTGCCAGCATCGAGGGGGACAAGCAAGAGACCCAGTACTTC. Protein product: CASIEGDKQETQYF.

The chain combines TRBV6-2 or TRBV6-3 with TRBJ1-5; no clear D gene. With 6 bases removed from V and 5 bases from J, the gap between germline ends came to 17 bases. The CDR3 spans 15 residues. CDR1 MNHEY and CDR2 SVGEGT come from the germline V gene. The CDR3 DNA is TGTGCCAGCAGACAAGTCGGCAGCGGACATCAGCCCCAGCATTTT. Translation gives CASRQVGSGHQPQHF.

This clonotype was counted only a few times. The chain employs TRBV29-1 and TRBJ2-7, with TRBD1 matching over 8 bases. The CDR3 length is 14 residues. Germline CDR1 SQVTM, CDR2 ANQGSEA. The V segment lost 6 bases and the J segment 3 bases; nucleotides outside the gene matches: 10. The CDR3 DNA follows: TGCAGCGTCGAACCCGGACAGGGAGTCTACGAGCAGTACTTC. This encodes CSVEPGQGVYEQYF.

This rearrangement joins TRBV10-3 to TRBJ2-7, with 9 bases that match TRBD1. V shed 6 bases, J shed 4 bases, and the junction held 4 bases outside the gene matches. Germline V gene sequence: CDR1 ENHRY, CDR2 SYGVKD. This CDR3 region has 13 residues. The CDR3 DNA is TGTGCCATCAGGGGACAGGGTAATTACGAGCAGTACTTC. This translates into CAIRGQGNYEQYF.

This clonotype was observed a few times. This chain connects TRBV3-1 to TRBJ2-7; 10 nucleotides line up with TRBD1. The germline gives CDR1 LGHDT, CDR2 YNNKEL (reference sequence). CDR3 length equals 13 residues. The junction had 8 bases not matched to a gene; V was cut back by 6 bases and J by 9 bases. The CDR3 bases are TGTGCCAGCAGTCCGACAGGGGGCTCCGTGCAGTACTTC. Translating it yields CASSPTGGSVQYF.

The chain uses TRBV4-2 and TRBJ2-3; D may be TRBD1 (6 bases). Germline assignment: CDR1 LGHNA and CDR2 YNFKEQ. Trimming took 4 bases from V and 4 from J, leaving 24 bases between them. This CDR3 comprises 18 residues. The CDR3 is CASSRNDNTGFRADTQYF. The CDR3 DNA sequence: TGTGCCAGCAGCCGGAACGATAATACAGGGTTCAGGGCAGATACGCAGTATTTT.

In its sample, this clonotype was seen a few times. The chain links TRBV5-1 to TRBJ2-1; no definite D call. The CDR3 has 15 amino acids. The V gene lost 7 bases and the J gene lost 0 bases, with 14 bases spanning the gap. CDR1 is SGHRS and CDR2 is YFSETQ in the germline V gene. Here the CDR3 reads CASSAVDSSYNEQFF. CDR3 DNA sequence: TGCGCCAGCTCCGCTGTGGATAGCTCCTACAATGAGCAGTTCTTC.

This clonotype was counted only a few times. V gene TRBV6-5 combines with J gene TRBJ1-2; maybe TRBD1 (5 bases). The CDR3 is made up of 15 amino acids. CDR1 MNHEY and CDR2 SVGAGI come from the germline V gene. Trimming took off 2 bases at V and 0 bases at J, with 10 bases between the two ends. The CDR3 nucleotides read TGTGCCAGCAGTTACGATCCGGGGGCTAACTATGGCTACACCTTC. It translates to CASSYDPGANYGYTF.

The rearrangement uses TRBV29-1 and TRBJ2-7; 7 bases agree with TRBD1. The J segment lost 2 bases and the V segment lost 2 bases, leaving 9 bases of the junction unmatched. Germline CDR1 SQVTM, CDR2 ANQGSEA. CDR3 size: 15 residues. CDR3 DNA sequence: TGCAGCGTTGAAATCGGTCGGGACAGCACCTACGAGCAGTACTTC. It specifies CSVEIGRDSTYEQYF.